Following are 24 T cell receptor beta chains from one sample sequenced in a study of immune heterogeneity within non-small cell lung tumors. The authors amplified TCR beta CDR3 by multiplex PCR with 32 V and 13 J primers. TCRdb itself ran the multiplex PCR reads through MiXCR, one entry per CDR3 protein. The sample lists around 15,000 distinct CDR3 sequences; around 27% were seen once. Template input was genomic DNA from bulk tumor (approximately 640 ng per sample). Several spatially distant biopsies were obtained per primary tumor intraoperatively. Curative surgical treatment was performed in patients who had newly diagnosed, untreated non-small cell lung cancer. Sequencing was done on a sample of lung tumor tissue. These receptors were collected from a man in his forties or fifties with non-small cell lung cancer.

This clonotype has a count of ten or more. Written as DNA, the CDR3 is TGTGCCAGTAAGGGCCTGGCAGGGAACTCACCCCTCCACTTT. It translates to CASKGLAGNSPLHF. The chain joins TRBV19 to TRBJ1-6, with D possibly being TRBD1 (5 bases). The germline CDR1 and CDR2 sequences are LNHDA and SQIVND (reference sequence). This CDR3 spans 14 amino acids. V was pared by 7 bases and J by 10 bases, with 17 bases between.

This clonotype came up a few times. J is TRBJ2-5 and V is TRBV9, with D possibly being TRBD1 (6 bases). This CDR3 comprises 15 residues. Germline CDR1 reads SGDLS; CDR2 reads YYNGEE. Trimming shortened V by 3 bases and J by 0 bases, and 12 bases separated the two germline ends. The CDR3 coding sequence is TGTGCCAGCAGCGGAACAGGGCCGTACCAAGAGACCCAGTACTTC. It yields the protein CASSGTGPYQETQYF.

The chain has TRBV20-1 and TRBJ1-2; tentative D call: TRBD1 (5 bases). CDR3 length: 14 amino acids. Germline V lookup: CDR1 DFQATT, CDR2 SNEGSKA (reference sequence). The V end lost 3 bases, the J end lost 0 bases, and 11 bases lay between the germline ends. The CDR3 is CSARKRQSNYGYTF. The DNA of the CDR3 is TGCAGTGCTAGGAAGCGACAGTCTAACTATGGCTACACCTTC.

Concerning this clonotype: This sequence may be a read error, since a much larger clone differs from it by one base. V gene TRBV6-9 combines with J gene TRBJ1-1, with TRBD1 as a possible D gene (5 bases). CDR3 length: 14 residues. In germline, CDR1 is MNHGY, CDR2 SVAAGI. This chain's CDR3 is CDSRYRYTNTEAFF. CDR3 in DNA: TGTGACAGCAGATACAGGTACACGAACACTGAAGCTTTCTTT.

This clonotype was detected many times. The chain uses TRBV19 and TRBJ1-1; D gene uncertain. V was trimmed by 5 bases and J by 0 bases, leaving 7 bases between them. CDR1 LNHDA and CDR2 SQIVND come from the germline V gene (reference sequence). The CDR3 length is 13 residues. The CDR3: CASSAILNTEAFF. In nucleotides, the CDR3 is TGTGCCAGTAGTGCGATCCTGAACACTGAAGCTTTCTTT.

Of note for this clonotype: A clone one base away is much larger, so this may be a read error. CDR3 nucleotides: TGCGGATCCAACCCTTTAGCGGGACACATAGATACGCAGTATTTT. Translated: CGSNPLAGHIDTQYF. V and J are TRBV20-1 and TRBJ2-3, with TRBD2 identical over 8 bases. This CDR3 spans 15 amino acids. Germline CDR1 DFQATT, CDR2 SNEGSKA (reference sequence).

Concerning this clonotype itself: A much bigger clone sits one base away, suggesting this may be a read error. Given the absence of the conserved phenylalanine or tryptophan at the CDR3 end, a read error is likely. CDR3 in amino acids: CASSPQAGGGREQFL. The CDR3 DNA is TGTGCCAGCAGCCCGCAGGCGGGAGGGGGCAGGGAGCAGTTCCTC. V and J are TRBV6-2 or TRBV6-3 and TRBJ2-1; 9 bases map to TRBD2. The V and J ends lost 6 bases and 10 bases, in that order; junction bases with no gene match: 13. The CDR3 is made up of 15 amino acids. Germline V CDR1 and CDR2: MNHEY, SVGEGT.

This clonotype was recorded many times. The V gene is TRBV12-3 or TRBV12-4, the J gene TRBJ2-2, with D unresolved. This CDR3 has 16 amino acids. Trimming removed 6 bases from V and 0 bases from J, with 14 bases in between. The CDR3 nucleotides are TGTGCCAGCAGCCCCGATTTCGGCACGAACACCGGGGAGCTGTTTTTT. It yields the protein CASSPDFGTNTGELFF.

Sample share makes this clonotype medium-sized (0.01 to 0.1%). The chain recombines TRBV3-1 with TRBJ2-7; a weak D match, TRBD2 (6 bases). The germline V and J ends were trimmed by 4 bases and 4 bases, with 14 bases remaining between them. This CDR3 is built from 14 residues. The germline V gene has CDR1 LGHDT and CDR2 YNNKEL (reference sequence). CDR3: CASSRGLSKYEQYF. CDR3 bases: TGTGCCAGCAGCCGAGGACTAAGCAAGTACGAGCAGTACTTC.

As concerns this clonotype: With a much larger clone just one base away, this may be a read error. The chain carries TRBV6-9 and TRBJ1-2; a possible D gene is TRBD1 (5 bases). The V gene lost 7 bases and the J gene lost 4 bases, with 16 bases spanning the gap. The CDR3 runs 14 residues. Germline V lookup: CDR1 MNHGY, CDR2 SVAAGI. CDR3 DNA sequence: TGTGCCAGCACTTACCTCAGGGATACCTATGGCTACACCTTC. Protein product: CASTYLRDTYGYTF.

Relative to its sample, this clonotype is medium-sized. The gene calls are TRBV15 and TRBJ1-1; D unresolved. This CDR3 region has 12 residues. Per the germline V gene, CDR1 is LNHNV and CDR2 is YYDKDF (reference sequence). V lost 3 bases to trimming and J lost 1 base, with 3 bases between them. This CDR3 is CATSRENTEAFF. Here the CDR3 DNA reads TGTGCCACCAGCAGGGAGAACACTGAAGCTTTCTTT.

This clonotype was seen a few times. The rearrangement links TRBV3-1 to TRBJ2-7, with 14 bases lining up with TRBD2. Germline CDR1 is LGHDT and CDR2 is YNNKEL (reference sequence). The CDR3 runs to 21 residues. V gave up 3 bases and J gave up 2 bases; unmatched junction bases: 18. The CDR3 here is CASSQAAAGTSGSHKAYEQYF. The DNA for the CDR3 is TGTGCCAGCAGCCAGGCTGCTGCCGGGACTAGCGGGAGCCACAAGGCCTACGAGCAGTACTTC.

CDR3 in DNA: TGTGCCAGCAGCTCGAAAGGGGCCTACGGCTACACCTTC. Its protein is CASSSKGAYGYTF. The rearrangement joins TRBV7-2 to TRBJ1-2; weak D call: TRBD1 (5 bases). The V end was cut by 4 bases, the J end by 8 bases, with 14 bases between. The germline gives CDR1 SGHTA, CDR2 FQGNSA. This CDR3 has 13 amino acids.

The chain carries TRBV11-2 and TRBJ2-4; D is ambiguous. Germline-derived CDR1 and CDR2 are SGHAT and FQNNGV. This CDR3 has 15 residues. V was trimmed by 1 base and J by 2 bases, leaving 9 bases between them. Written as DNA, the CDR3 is TGTGCCAGCAGCTTAGGACACCCAACCAAAAACATTCAGTACTTC. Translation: CASSLGHPTKNIQYF.

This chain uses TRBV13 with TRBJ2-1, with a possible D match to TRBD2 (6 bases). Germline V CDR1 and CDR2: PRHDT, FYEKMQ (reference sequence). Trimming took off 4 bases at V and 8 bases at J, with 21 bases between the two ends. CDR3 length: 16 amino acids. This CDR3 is CASSWRRMGGSDEQFF. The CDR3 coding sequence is TGTGCCAGCAGCTGGCGACGGATGGGGGGTTCCGATGAGCAGTTCTTC.

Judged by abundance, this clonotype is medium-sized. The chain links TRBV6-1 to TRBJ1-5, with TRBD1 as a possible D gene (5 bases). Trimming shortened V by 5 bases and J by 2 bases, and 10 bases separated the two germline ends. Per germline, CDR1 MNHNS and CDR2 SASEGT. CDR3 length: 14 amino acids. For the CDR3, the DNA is TGTGCCAGCAGTTATCTGGGGGGCAATCAGCCCCAGCATTTT. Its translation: CASSYLGGNQPQHF.

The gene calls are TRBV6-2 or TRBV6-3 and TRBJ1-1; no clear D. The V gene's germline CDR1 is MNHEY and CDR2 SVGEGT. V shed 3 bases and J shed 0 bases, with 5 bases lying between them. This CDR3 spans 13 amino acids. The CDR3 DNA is TGTGCCAGCAGTTATCGGGTGAACACTGAAGCTTTCTTT. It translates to CASSYRVNTEAFF.

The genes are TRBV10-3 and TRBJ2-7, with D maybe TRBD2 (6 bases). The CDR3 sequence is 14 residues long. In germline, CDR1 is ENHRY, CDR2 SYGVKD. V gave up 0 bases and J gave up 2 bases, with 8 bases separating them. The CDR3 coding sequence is TGTGCCATCAGTGAGTCGGAGGGAACCTACGAGCAGTACTTC. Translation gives CAISESEGTYEQYF.

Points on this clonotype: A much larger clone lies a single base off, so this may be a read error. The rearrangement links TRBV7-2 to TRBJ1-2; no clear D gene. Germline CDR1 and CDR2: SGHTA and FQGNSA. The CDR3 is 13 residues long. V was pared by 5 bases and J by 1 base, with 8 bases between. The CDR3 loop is CASSAHFNYGYTF. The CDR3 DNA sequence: TGTGCCAGCAGCGCCCATTTTAACTATGGCTACACCTTC.

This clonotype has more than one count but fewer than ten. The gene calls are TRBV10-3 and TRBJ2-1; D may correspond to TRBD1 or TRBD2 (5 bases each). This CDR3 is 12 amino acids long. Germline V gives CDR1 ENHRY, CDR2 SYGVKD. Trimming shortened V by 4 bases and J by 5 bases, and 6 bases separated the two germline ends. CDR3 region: CAISGDHNEQFF. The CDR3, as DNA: TGTGCCATCAGTGGGGACCACAATGAGCAGTTCTTC.

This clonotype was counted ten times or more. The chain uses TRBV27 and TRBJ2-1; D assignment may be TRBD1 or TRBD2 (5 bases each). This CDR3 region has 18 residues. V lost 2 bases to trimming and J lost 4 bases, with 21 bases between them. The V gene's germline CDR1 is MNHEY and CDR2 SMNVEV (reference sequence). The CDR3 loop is CASSLKWRGVSSYNEQFF. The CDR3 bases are TGTGCCAGCAGTTTAAAATGGAGAGGGGTTTCCTCTTACAATGAGCAGTTCTTC.

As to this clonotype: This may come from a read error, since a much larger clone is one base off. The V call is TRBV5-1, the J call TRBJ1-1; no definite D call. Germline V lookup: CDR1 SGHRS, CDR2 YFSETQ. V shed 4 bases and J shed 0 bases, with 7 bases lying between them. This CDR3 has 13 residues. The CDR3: CASSLDVNTEAFF. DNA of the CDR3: TGCGCCAGCAGCCTGGACGTGAACACTGAAGCTTTCTTT.

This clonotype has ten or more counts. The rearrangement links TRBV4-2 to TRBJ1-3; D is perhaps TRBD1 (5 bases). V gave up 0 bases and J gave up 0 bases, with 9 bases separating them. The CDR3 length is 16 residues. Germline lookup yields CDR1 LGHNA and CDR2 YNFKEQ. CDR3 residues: CASSQEQVYSGNTIYF. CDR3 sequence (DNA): TGTGCCAGCAGCCAAGAACAGGTATACTCTGGAAACACCATATATTTT.

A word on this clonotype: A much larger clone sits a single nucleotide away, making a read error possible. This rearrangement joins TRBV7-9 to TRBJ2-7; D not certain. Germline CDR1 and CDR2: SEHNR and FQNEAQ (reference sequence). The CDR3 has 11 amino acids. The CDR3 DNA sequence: TGTGCCAGCAGCTTAGAGGGCGAGCGGTACTTC. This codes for CASSLEGERYF.